This entry lists 26 T cell receptor beta chains sequenced from one sample in a study of human T cells and chemical hapten exposure. TCRdb reprocessed the RACE reads via MiXCR and lists one record per CDR3 protein. The repertoire holds 180,000 or so distinct CDR3 sequences, about 25% seen once, with 2.5% in the top ten. Time point meaning: patch test 3, about 24 weeks after DPC sensitization. Noted treatment: therapeutic diphenylcyclopropenone sensitization with weekly scalp DPC. The input for sequencing was whole blood, taken in connection with sensitization to the hapten diphenylcyclopropenone (DPC). Receptors originate from a woman in her 40s with alopecia areata. Some clones in this sample may be carry-over from other donors' samples.

This clonotype appeared a few times. The V call is TRBV10-3, the J call TRBJ2-7; D gene ambiguous. V lost 0 bases and J 1 base, leaving 7 bases between the germline ends. CDR1 ENHRY and CDR2 SYGVKD come from the germline V gene. This CDR3 contains 14 residues. CDR3: CAISESTFSYEQYF. CDR3 in DNA: TGTGCCATCAGTGAGTCGACTTTTTCCTACGAGCAGTACTTC.

This clonotype has a handful of counts. The CDR3 coding sequence is TGCGCCAGCAGCTGGGGACTAGCGGGTAGCACAGATACGCAGTATTTT. This codes for CASSWGLAGSTDTQYF. The genes are TRBV5-1 and TRBJ2-3, with 12 positions matching TRBD2. The CDR3 totals 16 residues. J gave up 0 bases and V 3 bases, and 2 bases lay outside the gene matches. Per the germline V gene, CDR1 is SGHRS and CDR2 is YFSETQ.

In this sample, this clonotype turned up a few times. This chain uses TRBV24-1 with TRBJ1-1; 8 bases are shared with TRBD1. The V gene's germline CDR1 is KGHDR and CDR2 SFDVKD. Unmatched junction bases numbered 4, after V lost 10 bases and J lost 1 base. The CDR3 spans 13 residues. CDR3 in DNA: TGTGCCACAGCGGGGACAGGGAACACTGAAGCTTTCTTT. It yields the protein CATAGTGNTEAFF.

This clonotype has more than one count but fewer than ten. J is TRBJ1-5 and V is TRBV6-1; D not certain. Trimming removed 7 bases at V and 6 bases at J, with 16 bases between. Germline V lookup: CDR1 MNHNS, CDR2 SASEGT. This CDR3 is built from 14 residues. The chain's CDR3 is CASIPGERGQPQHF. The CDR3 coding sequence is TGTGCCAGCATTCCTGGGGAGCGCGGTCAGCCCCAGCATTTT.

V is TRBV6-5 and J is TRBJ2-5; 8 positions agree with TRBD2. This CDR3 has 15 residues. V shed 5 bases and J 2 bases; nucleotides not matched to a gene: 7. Germline V gene sequence: CDR1 MNHEY, CDR2 SVGAGI. CDR3 in DNA: TGTGCCAGCAGTACCCCCGCGGGAGGACAAGAGACCCAGTACTTC. Translation gives CASSTPAGGQETQYF.

V and J are TRBV7-9 and TRBJ2-2; the D is unclear. The germline V gene has CDR1 SEHNR and CDR2 FQNEAQ (reference sequence). This CDR3 is 12 amino acids long. Trimming stripped 3 bases from V and 7 bases from J, with 6 bases between. The CDR3 nucleotides are TGTGCCAGCAGCTTTAAGAGCGGGGAGCTGTTTTTT. As protein: CASSFKSGELFF.

This clonotype was counted only a few times. This chain connects TRBV27 to TRBJ1-1; D perhaps matches TRBD1 (5 bases). Germline V CDR1 and CDR2: MNHEY, SMNVEV (reference sequence). Trimming took off 3 bases at V and 2 bases at J, with 10 bases between the two ends. This CDR3 comprises 14 residues. This CDR3 is CASSFRAPNTEAFF. In DNA, the CDR3 is TGTGCCAGCAGTTTCAGGGCCCCAAACACTGAAGCTTTCTTT.

This clonotype was counted only a few times. V and J are TRBV20-1 and TRBJ2-1; D remains unclear. Germline CDR1 reads DFQATT; CDR2 reads SNEGSKA (reference sequence). Trimming cost V 3 bases and J 5 bases, with 2 bases left between them. CDR3 length: 10 amino acids. CDR3 region: CSARDNEQFF. The CDR3, as DNA: TGCAGTGCTAGGGACAATGAGCAGTTCTTC.

The chain couples TRBV10-3 to TRBJ2-7; D may be TRBD1 or TRBD2 (5 bases each). The CDR3 consists of 13 residues. Germline loops: CDR1 ENHRY, CDR2 SYGVKD. V lost 2 bases and J lost 6, with 11 bases in between. This CDR3 reads CAISEPKGSEQYF. For the CDR3, the DNA is TGTGCCATCAGTGAGCCCAAGGGGAGCGAGCAGTACTTC.

This rearrangement joins TRBV9 to TRBJ1-5; a possible D gene is TRBD1 (5 bases). Looked up from germline, CDR1 is SGDLS and CDR2 is YYNGEE. The V gene lost 1 base and the J gene lost 7 bases, with 12 bases spanning the gap. The length of the CDR3 is 14 residues. The CDR3 protein is CASSVTGEGQPQHF. CDR3 DNA sequence: TGTGCCAGCAGCGTAACGGGGGAAGGACAGCCCCAGCATTTT.

This sequence joins TRBV12-3 or TRBV12-4 and TRBJ2-2; no firm D call. V lost 3 bases and J lost 2, with 10 bases in between. This CDR3 is 15 amino acids long. The DNA for the CDR3 is TGTGCCAGCAGTTTTATTGGGGTTAACACCGGGGAGCTGTTTTTT. Translation: CASSFIGVNTGELFF.

This clonotype has a handful of counts. The chain has TRBV15 and TRBJ2-1, with 10 bases fitting TRBD1. Germline V gene lookup returns CDR1 LNHNV and CDR2 YYDKDF (reference sequence). CDR3 length: 13 residues. The V segment lost 6 bases and the J segment 8 bases; nucleotides outside the gene matches: 4. CDR3 protein: CATSTGQGDEQFF. CDR3 coding DNA: TGTGCCACCAGTACAGGACAGGGGGATGAGCAGTTCTTC.

There are a few counts of this clonotype. The rearrangement joins TRBV6-2 or TRBV6-3 to TRBJ1-5; D uncertain. Germline values: CDR1 MNHEY, CDR2 SVGEGT. Trimming left V 2 bases short and J 0 bases short, with 8 bases between. The CDR3 spans 15 residues. This CDR3 is CASSYQYYSNQPQHF. CDR3 coding DNA: TGTGCCAGCAGTTACCAGTACTATAGCAATCAGCCCCAGCATTTT.

The chain carries TRBV7-9 and TRBJ2-7; TRBD2 agrees at 7 bases. V was pared by 5 bases and J by 4 bases, with 20 bases of the junction left unmatched. The CDR3 length is 18 residues. Germline CDR1 is SEHNR and CDR2 is FQNEAQ (reference sequence). CDR3 DNA sequence: TGTGCCAGCAGCCCCGCGGTGGGATTGGGAGGGTCACGATACGAGCAGTACTTC. Translated, it gives CASSPAVGLGGSRYEQYF. The full variable domain, its missing parts supplied by reference TRBV7-9 and TRBJ2-7, is DTGVSQNPRHKITKRGQNVTFRCDPISEHNRLYWYRQTLGQGPEFLTYFQNEAQLEKSRLLSDRFSAERPKGSFSTLEIQRTEQGDSAMYLCASSPAVGLGGSRYEQYFGPGTRLTVT.

This clonotype was detected only a few times. The chain combines TRBV25-1 with TRBJ1-1, with TRBD1 identical over 7 bases. V trimming: 1 base; J trimming: 1 base; junction bases outside the gene matches: 3. Germline V gives CDR1 MGHDK, CDR2 SYGVNS. The CDR3 covers 15 residues. The DNA for the CDR3 is TGTGCCAGCAGTGAATCCCACAGGGGGAACACTGAAGCTTTCTTT. Its protein product is CASSESHRGNTEAFF.

This chain links TRBV11-1 with TRBJ1-1; TRBD1 matches at 11 bases. With V trimmed by 5 bases and J by 1 base, 6 bases remained unmatched. This CDR3 is built from 16 residues. The germline gives CDR1 SGHAT, CDR2 FQDESV (reference sequence). CDR3 region: CASSAGQGAWNTEAFF. The CDR3 nucleotides are TGTGCCAGCAGCGCCGGACAGGGGGCTTGGAACACTGAAGCTTTCTTT. The full variable domain, in which reference TRBV11-1 and TRBJ1-1 provide the parts outside the CDR3, is EAEVAQSPRYKITEKSQAVAFWCDPISGHATLYWYRQILGQGPELLVQFQDESVVDDSQLPKDRFSAERLKGVDSTLKIQPAELGDSAMYLCASSAGQGAWNTEAFFGQGTRLTVV.

This rearrangement joins TRBV5-1 to TRBJ2-1, with TRBD2 matching over 8 bases. Germline CDR1 reads SGHRS; CDR2 reads YFSETQ. V gave up 4 bases and J gave up 12 bases; unmatched junction bases: 21. CDR3 length equals 17 residues. CDR3 coding DNA: TGCGCCAGCAGCCGGGAGGGTGGGGCTAGCGGACGAATGGGGCAGTTCTTC. Protein: CASSREGGASGRMGQFF.

The chain links TRBV9 to TRBJ1-1; TRBD1 matches 7 bases. Germline lookup yields CDR1 SGDLS and CDR2 YYNGEE. CDR3 length: 14 amino acids. Germline trimming cut 2 bases from V and 3 bases from J; bases unmatched to any gene: 4. The CDR3 loop is CASSVDRWDTEAFF. The CDR3 DNA is TGTGCCAGCAGCGTGGACAGGTGGGACACTGAAGCTTTCTTT. Looking up the rest from reference TRBV9 and TRBJ1-1 gives the full variable domain: DSGVTQTPKHLITATGQRVTLRCSPRSGDLSVYWYQQSLDQGLQFLIQYYNGEERAKGNILERFSAQQFPDLHSELNLSSLELGDSALYFCASSVDRWDTEAFFGQGTRLTVV.

The genes are TRBV7-8 and TRBJ2-5, with D maybe TRBD1 (5 bases). The germline V gene has CDR1 SGHVS and CDR2 FQNEAQ. The CDR3 covers 12 residues. With 5 bases removed from V and 7 bases from J, the gap between germline ends came to 11 bases. In nucleotides, the CDR3 is TGTGCCAGCAGCCCCCCAGGGTGGACCCAGTACTTC. Its translation: CASSPPGWTQYF.

In this sample, this clonotype turned up a few times. The CDR3 loop reads CASSLSSLRGGQYF. The CDR3 bases are TGTGCCAGCAGTTTATCCTCCCTAAGGGGAGGCCAGTACTTC. The rearrangement links TRBV28 to TRBJ2-7, with D maybe TRBD2 (6 bases). Deletions cut 1 base from V and 10 bases from J, with 17 bases between. The germline CDR1 and CDR2 sequences are MDHEN and SYDVKM. This CDR3 region has 14 residues. The full variable domain, its missing parts supplied by reference TRBV28 and TRBJ2-7, is DVKVTQSSRYLVKRTGEKVFLECVQDMDHENMFWYRQDPGLGLRLIYFSYDVKMKEKGDIPEGYSVSREKKERFSLILESASTNQTSMYLCASSLSSLRGGQYFGPGTRLTVT.

This clonotype was found a few times. The V gene is TRBV12-3 or TRBV12-4, the J gene TRBJ2-7; D remains unclear. CDR3 length: 12 residues. The V gene lost 11 bases and the J gene lost 0 bases, with 11 bases spanning the gap. Here the CDR3 reads CAPGVSSYEQYF. As DNA, the CDR3 is TGTGCCCCCGGAGTCAGCTCCTACGAGCAGTACTTC.

The rearrangement joins TRBV5-4 to TRBJ2-7; TRBD2 matches 10 bases. The CDR3 runs 13 residues. V was clipped by 4 bases and J by 4 bases; unmatched bases: 2. Germline CDR1 is SGHNT and CDR2 is YYREEE (reference sequence). CDR3 nucleotide sequence: TGTGCCAGCAGCCTAGCGGGAGAGTACGAGCAGTACTTC. This encodes CASSLAGEYEQYF.

The chain uses TRBV5-1 and TRBJ2-7, with D perhaps matching TRBD2 (6 bases). This CDR3 contains 16 residues. CDR1 and CDR2 from the germline V gene are SGHRS and YFSETQ. With 2 bases removed from V and 7 bases from J, the gap between germline ends came to 22 bases. The CDR3 coding sequence is TGCGCCAGCAGCTTAGACGAGCGGGCCCCAAGAACGGAGCAGTACTTC. This gives the protein CASSLDERAPRTEQYF.

The genes are TRBV6-5 and TRBJ2-2; 8 bases line up with TRBD1. Germline V CDR1 and CDR2: MNHEY, SVGAGI. The CDR3 runs to 13 residues. The junction had 4 bases not matched to a gene; V was cut back by 5 bases and J by 8 bases. The CDR3 DNA reads TGTGCCAGCAGTCGGACAGGGCCTGGGGAGCTGTTTTTT. Residues: CASSRTGPGELFF.

About this clonotype itself: With a much larger clone just one base away, this may be a read error. The chain joins TRBV27 to TRBJ2-2; a weak D match, TRBD2 (5 bases). The CDR3 contains 14 residues. Trimming removed 2 bases from V and 1 base from J, with 5 bases in between. Germline V gene lookup returns CDR1 MNHEY and CDR2 SMNVEV (reference sequence). The CDR3 reads CASSLRGNTGELFF. CDR3 DNA: TGTGCCAGCAGTTTACGGGGGAACACCGGGGAGCTGTTTTTT.

In its sample, this clonotype was seen a few times. This rearrangement joins TRBV5-1 to TRBJ2-1; 11 positions match TRBD2. The CDR3 loop spans 15 amino acids. Germline V lookup: CDR1 SGHRS, CDR2 YFSETQ. Trimming at V came to 1 base and at J to 5 bases, leaving 2 bases not matched to a gene. The CDR3 DNA reads as TGCGCCAGCAGCTTGAGGGGACTAGCGGACAATGAGCAGTTCTTC. Translating gives CASSLRGLADNEQFF.